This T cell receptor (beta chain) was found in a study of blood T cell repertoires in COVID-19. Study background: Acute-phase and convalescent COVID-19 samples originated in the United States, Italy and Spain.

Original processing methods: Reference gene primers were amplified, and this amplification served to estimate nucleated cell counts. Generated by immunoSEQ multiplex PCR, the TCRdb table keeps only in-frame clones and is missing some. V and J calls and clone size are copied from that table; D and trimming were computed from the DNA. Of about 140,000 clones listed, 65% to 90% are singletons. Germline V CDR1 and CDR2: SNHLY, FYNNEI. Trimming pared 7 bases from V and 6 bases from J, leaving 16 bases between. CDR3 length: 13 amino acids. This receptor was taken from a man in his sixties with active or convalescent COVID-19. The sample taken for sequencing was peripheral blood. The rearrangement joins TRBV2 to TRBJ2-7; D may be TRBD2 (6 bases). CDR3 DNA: TGTGCCAGCACCCGGGAGAGGAGTTCCGAGCAGTACTTC. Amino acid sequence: CASTRERSSEQYF. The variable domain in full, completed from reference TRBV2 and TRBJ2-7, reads EPEVTQTPSHQVTQMGQEVILRCVPISNHLYFYWYRQILGQKVEFLVSFYNNEISEKSEIFDDQFSVERPDGSNFTLKIRSTKLEDSAMYFCASTRERSSEQYFGPGTRLTVT.